This T cell receptor beta chain comes out of a study of blood T cells in healthy people across ages (dated by TCRdb to between 2014 and 2017). Turning to the overall study: In model experiments, template switching captured roughly one uniquely barcoded TCR beta cDNA molecule for every two T cells. Using deep sequencing normalized with unique cDNA molecular identifiers, the study measured how TCR beta repertoire diversity changes with age. Donors were grouped into four age groups: young (average 16 years), middle-aged (39), aged (over 55) and long-lived (about 89). To avoid experimental bias, donors of different ages were randomly spread across the sequencing lanes. The study analyzed two additional independent replicas of 1 million unique cDNA reads from the same blood draw for two donors, one aged 18 to 30 and one aged 80 or older. Here is what the overall study found, with its caveats: As age increased, observed TCR beta diversity per million T cells dropped in a roughly linear way, and a significant reduction was already evident by age about 40. Bulk unsorted PBMC profiling prevented conclusive comparison of naive and antigen-experienced compartments. The CMV infection status of donors was not known, potentially confounding age-related changes in expanded clonotypes. Observed TCR beta diversity correlated strongly with the percentage of naive T cells measured by flow cytometry. Compared with the aged group, more naive CD4+ T cells, fewer expanded clones and increased TCR diversity were shown by the long-lived group, suggesting age selection. Total diversity estimates from one million sequenced T cells were considered lower bounds and underestimates.

Systemically healthy Caucasian individuals from Russia, 35 to 50 in total and aged about 6 to 100 years, were included as donors. Each donor gave ten milliliters of peripheral blood, drawn into EDTA-treated Vacutainer tubes. Ficoll-Paque density-gradient centrifugation was used to isolate PBMCs, with at least 7 million obtained per sample. Trizol reagent was used to extract total RNA from the PBMCs, yielding at least 5 micrograms per sample. The percentages of naive CD45RAhigh/CD27high T cells were determined by flow cytometry on a PBMC aliquot from every donor. Libraries were constructed by 5' RACE. These reads were obtained on an Illumina HiSeq 2500. A second PCR of about 6 to 11 cycles was run with a J-beta primer mix and a sample-barcoded 5' primer. A template-switch 5' adaptor carrying 12 random nucleotides introduced a unique molecular identifier onto each TCR beta cDNA molecule. Each sample yielded at least 2.5 million CDR3-containing paired-end reads. First-strand cDNA was synthesized from all RNA with the Mint cDNA synthesis kit, primed by a TRBC-specific oligonucleotide. Following uracil-DNA glycosylase treatment, a first 18-cycle PCR with universal primers M1SS and BC2_uni_R was performed on all cDNA. The authors' pipeline ran thus. Normalization of each sample was performed by random selection of 1 million high-quality reads, each carrying a distinct molecular identifier. Reads sharing molecular identifiers were discarded rather than binned into consensus sequences. MiTCR, with a Q25 quality threshold and the strictest error-elimination algorithm, was used for CDR3 identification, clonotype clustering and error correction. A nonparametric unseen species model with Euler transformation was used to estimate a lower bound on total TCR beta diversity. In TCRdb, the public reads were trimmed at Q25 with fastp and aligned with MiXCR, with productive beta chains retained. Every CDR3 protein is listed once, alongside the most common genes and DNA of its rows. Clone size and V and J calls follow TCRdb, not the original study. Here the sample has hundreds of thousands of distinct CDR3 sequences; roughly 50% occur a single time. The ten top clones hold 20% to 30% of the sample.

This clonotype was detected a few times. There is no known antigen for this receptor. The input lacks base qualities; no much larger clone sits a single base away. Including cysteine and phenylalanine, the CDR3 has 16 amino acids. Only the CDR3 DNA is retained, 48 bases long and in frame from the first base. The V end gives up 5 bases and the J end 3 bases, leaving 11 bases in the junction not matched to a gene. The germline V gene (reference sequence) specifies SEHNR as CDR1 and FQNEAQ as CDR2. The TCR comes from a man in his forties in good health. Material: blood. The chain employs TRBV7-9 and TRBJ2-7; 9 middle bases align to TRBD1. The CDR3 reads CASSPDTGTGHYEQYF. The sequence in DNA is TGTGCCAGCAGCCCCGATACAGGGACAGGGCACTACGAGCAGTACTTC.